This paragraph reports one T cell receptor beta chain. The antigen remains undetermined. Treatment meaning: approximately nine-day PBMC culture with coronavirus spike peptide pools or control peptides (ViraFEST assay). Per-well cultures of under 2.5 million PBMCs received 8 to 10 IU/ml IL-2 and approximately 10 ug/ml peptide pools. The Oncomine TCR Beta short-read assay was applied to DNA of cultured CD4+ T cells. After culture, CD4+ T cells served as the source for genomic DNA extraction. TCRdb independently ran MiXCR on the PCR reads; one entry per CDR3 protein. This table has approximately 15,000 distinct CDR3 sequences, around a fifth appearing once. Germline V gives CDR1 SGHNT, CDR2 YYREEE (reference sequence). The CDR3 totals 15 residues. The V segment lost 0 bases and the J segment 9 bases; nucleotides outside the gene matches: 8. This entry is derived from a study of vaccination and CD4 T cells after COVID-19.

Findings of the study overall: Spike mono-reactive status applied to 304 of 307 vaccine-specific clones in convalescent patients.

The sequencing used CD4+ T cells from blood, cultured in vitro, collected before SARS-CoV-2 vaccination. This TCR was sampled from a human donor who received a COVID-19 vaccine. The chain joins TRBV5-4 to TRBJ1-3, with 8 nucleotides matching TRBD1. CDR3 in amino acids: CASSLAGQVDGTIYF. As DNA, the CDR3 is TGTGCCAGCAGCTTGGCGGGACAGGTGGATGGCACCATATATTTT.